A single sample gave rise to the 24 T cell receptor beta chains below, sequenced in a study of T-cell reconstitution after alpha-beta-depleted transplantation in children. The library targeted TCRbeta and was prepared with unique molecular identifiers. MiXCR, applied by TCRdb to the PCR reads, yields one record per CDR3 protein. This table has some 530,000 distinct CDR3 sequences, 9.5% to 15% appearing once. This specimen was PBMCs from the stem cell graft donor, taken from the stem cell graft. All receptors derive from a human donor who donated a stem cell graft to a child with combined immunodeficiency.

In its sample, this clonotype was seen once. This rearrangement joins TRBV5-4 to TRBJ2-1; TRBD1 matches at 7 bases. V trimming: 1 base; J trimming: 2 bases; junction bases outside the gene matches: 12. The germline V gene encodes CDR1 SGHNT and CDR2 YYREEE (reference sequence). The CDR3 consists of 18 residues. Here the CDR3 DNA reads TGTGCCAGCAGCTTGAATCCCCGAAGGCAGGGGGCCTACAATGAGCAGTTCTTC. As protein: CASSLNPRRQGAYNEQFF.

This clonotype showed up just a few times. The J gene is TRBJ2-1, the V gene TRBV4-2; possible D gene TRBD1, 6 bases. The V and J ends lost 0 bases and 4 bases respectively, with 7 bases between them. Germline V lookup: CDR1 LGHNA, CDR2 YNFKEQ. This CDR3 region has 14 residues. The CDR3 loop is CASSQEDRYNEQFF. CDR3 sequence (DNA): TGTGCCAGCAGCCAAGAGGACAGATACAATGAGCAGTTCTTC.

This clonotype was seen more than once but under ten times. This sequence joins TRBV4-1 and TRBJ2-7, with 7 bases lining up with TRBD2. CDR3 length: 15 residues. The trim removed 4 bases at V and 1 base at J, leaving 7 bases unmatched. Germline loops: CDR1 MGHRA, CDR2 YSYEKL. The CDR3 sequence: CASSPREGGSYEQYF. The DNA of the CDR3 is TGCGCCAGCAGCCCCAGGGAGGGAGGATCCTACGAGCAGTACTTC.

This rearrangement joins TRBV21-1 to TRBJ1-1. TRBV21-1 is tagged as a pseudogene. The CDR3 sequence is 18 residues long. The CDR3 sequence: CASSKARVGRAWGTEAFF. The CDR3 region has the DNA TGTGCCAGCAGCAAAGCGAGGGTAGGGAGGGCCTGGGGCACTGAAGCTTTCTTT.

This clonotype came up a few times. The gene calls are TRBV5-4 and TRBJ2-1; tentative D call: TRBD1 (6 bases). The germline gives CDR1 SGHNT, CDR2 YYREEE (reference sequence). The CDR3 sequence is 14 residues long. Deletions cut 0 bases from V and 16 bases from J, with 20 bases between. As DNA, the CDR3 is TGTGCCAGCAGCTTGGTGAGGGGCAGGGGCACCCCATTCTTC. Protein sequence: CASSLVRGRGTPFF.

This clonotype has only a few counts. V and J are TRBV7-2 and TRBJ2-7, with unresolved D. Germline lookup yields CDR1 SGHTA and CDR2 FQGNSA. This CDR3 comprises 15 residues. V lost 1 base, J lost 2 bases, and 12 bases lay in between. The CDR3 loop is CASSLEVGLAYEQYF. CDR3 nucleotide sequence: TGTGCCAGCAGCTTAGAGGTAGGATTGGCCTACGAGCAGTACTTC. The entire variable domain, with the rest obtained from reference TRBV7-2 and TRBJ2-7, is as follows: GAGVSQSPSNKVTEKGKDVELRCDPISGHTALYWYRQSLGQGLEFLIYFQGNSAPDKSGLPSDRFSAERTGGSVSTLTIQRTQQEDSAVYLCASSLEVGLAYEQYFGPGTRLTVT.

This clonotype has more than one count but fewer than ten. The chain is built from TRBV5-1 and TRBJ2-7, with TRBD2 identical over 7 bases. The V gene's germline CDR1 is SGHRS and CDR2 YFSETQ. CDR3 length: 14 amino acids. The ends lost 4 bases at V and 0 bases at J; junction bases unmatched: 4. CDR3 region: CASSGWDYSYEQYF. For the CDR3, the DNA is TGCGCCAGCAGCGGGTGGGACTACTCCTACGAGCAGTACTTC. The complete variable domain, with remaining parts taken from reference TRBV5-1 and TRBJ2-7, reads KAGVTQTPRYLIKTRGQQVTLSCSPISGHRSVSWYQQTPGQGLQFLFEYFSETQRNKGNFPGRFSGRQFSNSRSEMNVSTLELGDSALYLCASSGWDYSYEQYFGPGTRLTVT.

The V call is TRBV4-3, the J call TRBJ2-1; 11 nucleotides align to TRBD1. The germline V gene encodes CDR1 LGHNA and CDR2 YSLEER. The CDR3 has 16 amino acids. J gave up 8 bases and V 0 bases, and 6 bases lay outside the gene matches. The CDR3 loop reads CASSQDLGQGADEQFF. As DNA, the CDR3 is TGCGCCAGCAGCCAAGATTTAGGACAGGGGGCCGATGAGCAGTTCTTC.

This clonotype appeared a few times. This chain connects TRBV7-9 to TRBJ2-1; D possibly matches TRBD1 or TRBD2 (5 bases each). The CDR3 runs 13 residues. V gave up 7 bases and J gave up 2 bases, with 9 bases separating them. Germline V gene sequence: CDR1 SEHNR, CDR2 FQNEAQ (reference sequence). CDR3 coding DNA: TGTGCCAGCAACCGGGACCCCTACAATGAGCAGTTCTTC. Its translation: CASNRDPYNEQFF. Complete variable domain (other parts from reference TRBV7-9 and TRBJ2-1): DTGVSQNPRHKITKRGQNVTFRCDPISEHNRLYWYRQTLGQGPEFLTYFQNEAQLEKSRLLSDRFSAERPKGSFSTLEIQRTEQGDSAMYLCASNRDPYNEQFFGPGTRLTVL.

The table lists this clonotype with a few counts. The gene calls are TRBV9 and TRBJ2-7; 9 positions match TRBD1. CDR3 length: 16 amino acids. V dropped 4 bases and J dropped 2; count of bases not matched to a gene: 10. Germline V CDR1 and CDR2: SGDLS, YYNGEE. CDR3 region: CASSPRPGQGTYEQYF. The CDR3 nucleotides read TGTGCCAGCAGCCCTCGCCCGGGACAGGGAACCTACGAGCAGTACTTC.

This chain connects TRBV5-1 to TRBJ1-6, with TRBD1 identical over 9 bases. The V segment lost 4 bases and the J segment 9 bases; nucleotides outside the gene matches: 5. CDR1 and CDR2 (germline): SGHRS, YFSETQ. The CDR3 sequence is 14 residues long. In DNA, the CDR3 is TGCGCCAGCAGCGCCGGGACAGGGACTTCACCCCTCCACTTT. Encoded protein: CASSAGTGTSPLHF. Drawing the rest from reference TRBV5-1 and TRBJ1-6, the complete variable domain is KAGVTQTPRYLIKTRGQQVTLSCSPISGHRSVSWYQQTPGQGLQFLFEYFSETQRNKGNFPGRFSGRQFSNSRSEMNVSTLELGDSALYLCASSAGTGTSPLHFGNGTRLTVT.

This clonotype was detected a few times. This chain links TRBV13 with TRBJ2-7; no definite D call. CDR1 is PRHDT and CDR2 is FYEKMQ in the germline V gene (reference sequence). Trimming stripped 1 base from V and 1 base from J, with 8 bases between. CDR3 length: 14 residues. CDR3 loop: CASSLASASYEQYF. CDR3 bases: TGTGCCAGCAGCTTAGCCTCAGCTTCCTACGAGCAGTACTTC.

The chain has TRBV5-1 and TRBJ2-1, with 9 bases lining up with TRBD1. J was trimmed by 7 bases and V by 5 bases; bases with no gene match: 7. The CDR3 has 14 residues. CDR1 and CDR2 (germline): SGHRS, YFSETQ. The CDR3 spells CASRLQGADNEQFF. The CDR3 nucleotides read TGCGCCAGCAGGCTACAGGGGGCGGATAATGAGCAGTTCTTC.

This clonotype was picked up one time. The chain couples TRBV7-4 to TRBJ1-2; 7 bases are shared with TRBD1. With 3 bases clipped from V and 1 base from J, the junction kept 14 bases outside the gene matches. The CDR3 length is 18 residues. The V gene's germline CDR1 is SGHVT and CDR2 SQSDAQ. This chain's CDR3 is CASSLDGGGQCYNYGYTF. The CDR3 DNA sequence: TGTGCCAGCAGCTTGGACGGTGGGGGACAGTGTTATAACTATGGCTACACCTTC.

V is TRBV29-1 and J is TRBJ2-1; 8 positions match TRBD1. CDR3 length: 14 amino acids. Germline trimming cut 4 bases from V and 2 bases from J; bases unmatched to any gene: 4. Per germline, CDR1 SQVTM and CDR2 ANQGSEA. CDR3 nucleotides: TGCAGCGTTGCCAGGACAGGGACCTACAATGAGCAGTTCTTC. Translation gives CSVARTGTYNEQFF.

This clonotype was found many times. The rearrangement uses TRBV29-1 and TRBJ2-7; the D is unclear. The V gene lost 4 bases and the J gene lost 4 bases, with 11 bases spanning the gap. Germline lookup yields CDR1 SQVTM and CDR2 ANQGSEA. The CDR3 length is 12 residues. In nucleotides, the CDR3 is TGCAGCGTTGTTTTCAGCCAGTACGAGCAGTACTTC. Translated, it gives CSVVFSQYEQYF.

This clonotype occurred a few times. The chain carries TRBV27 and TRBJ2-3; the D call may be TRBD1 or TRBD2 (5 bases each). Trimming cost V 4 bases and J 3 bases, with 14 bases left between them. The germline CDR1 and CDR2 sequences are MNHEY and SMNVEV (reference sequence). This CDR3 is built from 15 residues. CDR3 amino acids: CASSYRGERTDTQYF. The CDR3 DNA reads TGTGCCAGCAGTTACCGGGGCGAGAGGACAGATACGCAGTATTTT.

The rearrangement links TRBV2 to TRBJ2-1, with 10 bases aligning to TRBD2. This CDR3 has 15 amino acids. Germline assignment: CDR1 SNHLY and CDR2 FYNNEI. The junction had 5 bases not matched to a gene; V was cut back by 5 bases and J by 4 bases. The CDR3 sequence: CASSNGLAVYNEQFF. The CDR3 DNA is TGTGCCAGCAGTAACGGACTAGCGGTGTACAATGAGCAGTTCTTC.

This clonotype occurred a few times. J is TRBJ1-1 and V is TRBV19; D perhaps matches TRBD1 (5 bases). This CDR3 has 15 residues. The ends were cut back, 5 bases at V and 4 bases at J, with 17 bases in the middle. Germline-derived CDR1 and CDR2 are LNHDA and SQIVND (reference sequence). CDR3 residues: CASSSTTKTGTEAFF. The CDR3 DNA sequence: TGTGCCAGTAGTTCGACCACAAAAACAGGCACTGAAGCTTTCTTT.

This clonotype has more than one count but fewer than ten. The V call is TRBV5-1, the J call TRBJ2-7, with 8 bases that match TRBD2. The CDR3 length is 15 residues. V lost 0 bases, J lost 4 bases, and 6 bases stayed unmatched. Germline V gives CDR1 SGHRS, CDR2 YFSETQ. The CDR3 spells CASSLVGTRSYEQYF. The CDR3 region has the DNA TGCGCCAGCAGCTTGGTTGGGACTAGGTCATACGAGCAGTACTTC.

The CDR3 nucleotides read TGCAGTGCGATAGGAGTACAACTGGGAGAGCAGTTCTTC. Translated, it gives CSAIGVQLGEQFF. This chain connects TRBV20-1 to TRBJ2-1; no firm D call. V shed 6 bases and J shed 10 bases, with 19 bases lying between them. The CDR3 spans 13 residues. From germline, CDR1 is DFQATT and CDR2 SNEGSKA (reference sequence).

The chain is built from TRBV5-3 and TRBJ2-5, with D uncertain. TRBV5-3 is treated as an ORF (open reading frame) with a function not yet certain. V was shortened by 7 bases and J by 5 bases, with 12 bases between the two germline ends. The CDR3 has 12 residues. CDR3 DNA: TGTGCCAGACACTGGCCTCGGGAGACCCAGTACTTC. Translated, it gives CARHWPRETQYF.

This clonotype was observed many times. The chain links TRBV9 to TRBJ2-2; 9 bases agree with TRBD2. Germline V gene sequence: CDR1 SGDLS, CDR2 YYNGEE. Unmatched junction bases numbered 4, after V lost 0 bases and J lost 7 bases. The CDR3 contains 15 residues. CDR3 nucleotide sequence: TGTGCCAGCAGCGTAGGCGGGGGGGCCGGCGGGGAGCTGTTTTTT. It translates to CASSVGGGAGGELFF.

This clonotype appeared many times. The chain is built from TRBV7-2 and TRBJ1-1; TRBD1 matches at 8 bases. Trimming cost V 5 bases and J 3 bases; bases outside gene matches: 5. The germline CDR1 and CDR2 sequences are SGHTA and FQGNSA. The CDR3 runs to 14 residues. CDR3 protein: CASSIRGRDTEAFF. CDR3 in DNA: TGTGCCAGCAGCATCAGGGGGCGGGACACTGAAGCTTTCTTT.